The TCR beta chain described here comes from a study of T-cell reconstitution after alpha-beta-depleted transplantation in children. In this sample, this clonotype turned up a few times. The CDR3 runs 15 residues. Unmatched junction bases numbered 7, after V lost 4 bases and J lost 1 base. Germline CDR1 is SGHRS and CDR2 is YFSETQ. During its preparation, the TCRbeta library received unique molecular identifiers. In TCRdb, the PCR reads were re-called with MiXCR into one record per CDR3 protein. The sample holds approximately 210,000 distinct CDR3 sequences, more than 14% seen once. The chain employs TRBV5-1 and TRBJ2-7, with 8 bases identical to TRBD1. The sample in question was PBMCs from the stem cell graft donor, obtained from the stem cell graft. This receptor was identified in a human donor who donated a stem cell graft to a child with acute lymphoblastic leukemia. Here the CDR3 DNA reads TGCGCCAGCAGCCTACGGACAGGGAGGTCCTACGAGCAGTACTTC. It specifies CASSLRTGRSYEQYF.